The present entry profiles one T cell receptor (beta chain) with its context. The data derive from a study of technical replicates of blood from a handful of donors. TCRdb's table, derived via immunoSEQ multiplex PCR, lists solely in-frame clones and lacks some. The top ten clones hold over 0.25% of a sample with around 78,000 clones, 90% to 95% of them seen once. Germline assignment: CDR1 SGHNT and CDR2 YYREEE (reference sequence). CDR3 length: 15 residues. The V end lost 4 bases, the J end lost 1 base, and 14 bases lay between the germline ends. The chain uses TRBV5-4 and TRBJ1-1; perhaps TRBD1 as D (6 bases). The sequence was obtained from a human donor in good health. The source material was T cells isolated from PBMCs. CDR3 loop: CASSHPGTRNTEAFF. The CDR3 DNA follows: TGTGCCAGCAGCCACCCCGGGACACGGAACACTGAAGCTTTCTTT.